Reported below is one TCR beta chain. Original analysis: How many nucleated cells were present was estimated from reference gene primer amplification. Assay used: immunoSEQ multiplex PCR; TCRdb lists only in-frame clones, some missing. That table gives V, J and clone size, and the DNA gave D and trimming. The repertoire has around 120,000 clones, over 75% of them found once; the top ten carry 1.5% to 2%. The sample originates from a study of blood T cell repertoires in COVID-19. Study at large: PBMCs, B-cell-depleted T cells, or T cells were the source of the cDNA or gDNA that made up the material.

The sequence was collected from a human donor with active COVID-19. The donor label of this sample is uncertain. Material: peripheral blood.

Here the CDR3 reads CASSYRDRGYGYTF. The CDR3 bases are TGTGCCAGCAGTTACCGGGACAGGGGCTATGGCTACACCTTC. The rearrangement joins TRBV6-2 or TRBV6-3 to TRBJ1-2; 10 bases align to TRBD1. The CDR3 length is 14 residues. Germline values: CDR1 MNHEY, CDR2 SVGEGT. With V trimmed by 2 bases and J by 4 bases, 1 base remained unmatched.